This TCR beta chain was sequenced in a study of radiotherapy plus CTLA-4 blockade in lung cancer. Receiving focal radiation plus CTLA-4 blockade with ipilimumab were patients who had chemo-refractory metastatic non-small-cell lung cancer. This table comes from immunoSEQ multiplex PCR, and its TCRdb copy is limited to in-frame clones, with some not included. The sample includes roughly 50,000 clones, 70% to 90% of them seen just once. Germline values: CDR1 SQVTM, CDR2 ANQGSEA. The CDR3 loop spans 12 amino acids. This sample comprised peripheral blood, obtained from a patient treated with radiotherapy plus ipilimumab. This clonotype was obtained from a human donor with non-small cell lung cancer whose response to radiotherapy plus ipilimumab could not be evaluated. The chain is built from TRBV29-1 and TRBJ2-5; 7 nucleotides match TRBD2. The DNA end lines up better with TRBJ2-7; the J call may be wrong. CDR3: CSASGIYYEQYF. CDR3 nucleotides: TGCAGCGCAAGCGGGATTTACTACGAGCAGTACTTC.